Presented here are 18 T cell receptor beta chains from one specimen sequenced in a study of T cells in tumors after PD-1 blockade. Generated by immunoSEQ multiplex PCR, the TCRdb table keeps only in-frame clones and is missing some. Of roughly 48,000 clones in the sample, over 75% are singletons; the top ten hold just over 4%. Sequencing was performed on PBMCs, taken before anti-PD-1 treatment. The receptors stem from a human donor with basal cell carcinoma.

CDR3 amino acids: CASSQMGPRRETQYF. The CDR3 DNA is TGTGCCAGCAGCCAGATGGGCCCCAGGAGGGAGACCCAGTACTTC. This sequence joins TRBV14 and TRBJ2-5, with D tentatively TRBD2 (5 bases). V lost 3 bases and J lost 5, with 16 bases in between. In germline, CDR1 is SGHDN, CDR2 FVKESK. The CDR3 spans 15 residues.

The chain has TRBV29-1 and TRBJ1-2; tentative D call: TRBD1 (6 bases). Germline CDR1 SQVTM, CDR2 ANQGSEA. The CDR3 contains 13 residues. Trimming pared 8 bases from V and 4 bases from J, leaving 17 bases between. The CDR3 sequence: CSSQQGAGYGYTF. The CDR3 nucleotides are TGCAGCTCCCAACAGGGTGCCGGCTATGGCTACACCTTC.

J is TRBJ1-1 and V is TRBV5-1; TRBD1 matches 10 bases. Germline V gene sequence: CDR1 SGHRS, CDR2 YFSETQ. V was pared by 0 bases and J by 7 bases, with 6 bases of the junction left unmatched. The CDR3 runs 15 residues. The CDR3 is CASSLGTGGKDEAFF. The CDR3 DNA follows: TGCGCCAGCAGCTTGGGGACAGGGGGGAAGGATGAAGCTTTCTTT.

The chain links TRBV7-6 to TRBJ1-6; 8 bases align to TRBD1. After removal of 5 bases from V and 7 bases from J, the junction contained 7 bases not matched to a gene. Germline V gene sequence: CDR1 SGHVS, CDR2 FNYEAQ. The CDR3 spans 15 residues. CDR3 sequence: CASSTGQGSNSPLHF. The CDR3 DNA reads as TGTGCCAGCAGCACCGGACAGGGCAGCAATTCACCCCTCCACTTT.

The CDR3 sequence: CASSSFRTGDGNTIYF. CDR3 sequence (DNA): TGTGCCAGCAGCTCGTTTCGGACAGGGGACGGAAACACCATATATTTT. The V gene is TRBV5-8, the J gene TRBJ1-3; 9 bases align to TRBD1. From germline, CDR1 is SGHTS and CDR2 YDEGEE. This CDR3 region has 16 residues. Trimming took 3 bases from V and 4 from J; bases not matched to a gene: 8.

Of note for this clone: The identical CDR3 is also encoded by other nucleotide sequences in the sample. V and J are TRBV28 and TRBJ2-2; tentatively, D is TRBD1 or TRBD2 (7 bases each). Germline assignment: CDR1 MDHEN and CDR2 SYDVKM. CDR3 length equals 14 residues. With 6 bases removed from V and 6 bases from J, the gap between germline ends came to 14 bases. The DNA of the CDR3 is TGTGCCAGCAGGAGACAGGGAGGGGCCGGGGAGCTGTTTTTT. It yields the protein CASRRQGGAGELFF.

The CDR3 DNA sequence: TGTGCCAGCAGCTTCGGACAGTCATTGCCCAACACTGAAGCTTTCTTT. Amino acids: CASSFGQSLPNTEAFF. V gene TRBV5-4 combines with J gene TRBJ1-1; TRBD1 is a possible D gene (6 bases). Germline values: CDR1 SGHNT, CDR2 YYREEE (reference sequence). The CDR3 length is 16 residues. Trimming pared 2 bases from V and 2 bases from J, leaving 16 bases between.

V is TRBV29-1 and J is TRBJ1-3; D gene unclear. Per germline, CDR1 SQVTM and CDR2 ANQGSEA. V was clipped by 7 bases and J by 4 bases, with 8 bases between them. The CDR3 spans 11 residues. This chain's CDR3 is CSGGEGNTIYF. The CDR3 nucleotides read TGCAGCGGTGGGGAGGGAAACACCATATATTTT.

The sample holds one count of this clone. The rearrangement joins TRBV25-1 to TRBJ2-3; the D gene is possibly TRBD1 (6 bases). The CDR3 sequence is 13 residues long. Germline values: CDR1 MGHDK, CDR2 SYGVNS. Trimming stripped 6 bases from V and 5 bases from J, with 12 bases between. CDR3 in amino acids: CASRINREDTQYF. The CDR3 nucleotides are TGTGCCAGCAGGATAAACAGGGAAGATACGCAGTATTTT.

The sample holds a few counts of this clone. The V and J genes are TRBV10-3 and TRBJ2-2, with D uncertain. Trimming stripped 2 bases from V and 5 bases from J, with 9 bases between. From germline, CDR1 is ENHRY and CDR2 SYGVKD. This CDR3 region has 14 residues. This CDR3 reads CAISEGASTGELFF. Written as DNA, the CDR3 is TGTGCCATCAGTGAGGGAGCCTCGACCGGGGAGCTGTTTTTT.

Here the CDR3 DNA reads TGTGCCAGCAGCTTGTTCAGCCTGACAGATACGCAGTATTTT. Its translation is CASSLFSLTDTQYF. The V gene is TRBV5-5, the J gene TRBJ2-3; D is undetermined. This CDR3 has 14 residues. Trimming took 1 base from V and 3 from J, leaving 9 bases between them. Germline V gives CDR1 SGHKS, CDR2 YYEKEE (reference sequence).

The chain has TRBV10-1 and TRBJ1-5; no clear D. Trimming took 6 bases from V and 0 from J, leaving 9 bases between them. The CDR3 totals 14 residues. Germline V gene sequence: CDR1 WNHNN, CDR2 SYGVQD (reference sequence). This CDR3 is CASRRTSSNQPQHF. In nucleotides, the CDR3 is TGCGCCAGCAGAAGGACCTCTAGCAATCAGCCCCAGCATTTT.

The CDR3 bases are TGTGCCAGCAGTGACAGGCGGGATACGCAGTATTTT. This gives the protein CASSDRRDTQYF. This chain connects TRBV6-1 to TRBJ2-3; D gene unclear. The CDR3 length is 12 residues. Germline V lookup: CDR1 MNHNS, CDR2 SASEGT. Trimming pared 3 bases from V and 6 bases from J, leaving 7 bases between.

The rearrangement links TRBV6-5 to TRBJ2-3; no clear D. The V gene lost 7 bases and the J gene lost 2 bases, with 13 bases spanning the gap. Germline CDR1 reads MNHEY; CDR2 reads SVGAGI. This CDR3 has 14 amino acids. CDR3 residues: CASIIQDVTDTQYF. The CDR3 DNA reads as TGTGCCAGCATTATCCAGGATGTCACAGATACGCAGTATTTT.

The chain's CDR3 is CASSLVGGDEQFF. DNA of the CDR3: TGCGCCAGCAGCTTGGTCGGGGGCGATGAGCAGTTCTTC. The chain has TRBV5-1 and TRBJ2-1; D tentatively fits TRBD1 or TRBD2 (6 bases each). The CDR3 loop spans 13 amino acids. The germline gives CDR1 SGHRS, CDR2 YFSETQ. V was clipped by 0 bases and J by 8 bases, with 9 bases between them.

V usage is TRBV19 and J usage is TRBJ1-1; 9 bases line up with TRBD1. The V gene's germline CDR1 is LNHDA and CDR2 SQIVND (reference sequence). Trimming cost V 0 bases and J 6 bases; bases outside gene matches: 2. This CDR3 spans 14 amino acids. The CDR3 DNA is TGTGCCAGTAGTATAGAAACAGGGGGCCCTGAAGCTTTCTTT. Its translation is CASSIETGGPEAFF.

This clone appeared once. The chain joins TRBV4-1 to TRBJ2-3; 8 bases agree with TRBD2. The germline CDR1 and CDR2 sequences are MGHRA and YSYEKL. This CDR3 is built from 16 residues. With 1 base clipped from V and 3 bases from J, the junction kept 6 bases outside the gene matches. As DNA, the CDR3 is TGCGCCAGCAGCCAAGCGTCGGGGGGGTCAACAGATACGCAGTATTTT. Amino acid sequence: CASSQASGGSTDTQYF.

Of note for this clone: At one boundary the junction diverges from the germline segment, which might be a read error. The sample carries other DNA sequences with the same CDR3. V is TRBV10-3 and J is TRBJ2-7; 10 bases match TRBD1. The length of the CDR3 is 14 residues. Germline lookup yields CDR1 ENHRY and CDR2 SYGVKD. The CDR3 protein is CATLGDRGSYEQYF. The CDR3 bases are TGTGCCACTCTGGGGGACAGGGGTTCCTACGAACAGTACTTC.